This TCR beta chain was identified in a study of CD8 T cells in ankylosing spondylitis. Study-wide points: Within peripheral blood, clones linked to disease were CD8+ and relatively rare. Seven or eight highly homologous variants made up a TCR beta motif, and this motif appeared characteristic of ankylosing spondylitis blood.

Generation of TCR beta libraries employed quantitative 5'-RACE incorporating molecular barcodes. TCRdb passed the 5' RACE reads through MiXCR, listing each CDR3 protein once. The sample yields around 230,000 distinct CDR3 sequences, 7.5% to 9% seen once. This clonotype was observed many times. Its antigen is currently unknown. The V and J ends lost 6 bases and 7 bases respectively, with 18 bases between them. The CDR3 length is 14 residues. Germline CDR1 and CDR2: MNHEY and SMNVEV (reference sequence). V gene TRBV27 combines with J gene TRBJ1-2; tentatively, D is TRBD1 (6 bases). Source material: blood, either unsorted or a sorted T cell fraction (not recorded which). The receptor was derived from a male donor with ankylosing spondylitis or in good health (not recorded which). CDR3 region: CASRPSSQGFGYTF. The DNA of the CDR3 is TGTGCCAGCAGACCCTCTTCCCAGGGGTTTGGCTACACCTTC.